The rows below give T cell receptor beta chains drawn from one sample of a study of somatic mutations in cytotoxic T cells in rheumatoid arthritis. Using immunoSEQ multiplex PCR, the repertoire was profiled, and TCRdb retains in-frame clones only, with some absent. This sample has around 16,000 clones, with 60% to 80% found just once. Sequenced input: CD8+ T cells sorted from blood. All receptors come from an adult with rheumatoid arthritis. CDR3s leave out the opening cysteine and the closing phenylalanine or tryptophan. Fields, in order: D gene, V gene, CDR3 protein. A D gene is named only where the DNA matches it firmly.

>TRBD1|TRBV28
ASSLGRTGIEQY
>TRBD1|TRBV19
ASKETGDLQPQH
>.|TRBV5-1
ASSLVLSADTQY
>TRBD2|TRBV2
ASSGDTEGLAGVYEQY
>TRBD1|TRBV6-5
ASSYSSGQGRREQY
>TRBD1|TRBV7-8
ASTRRDSAYEQY
>TRBD2|TRBV6-4
ASSFEAGGANTGELF
>TRBD1|TRBV4-1
ASSERTGLGNTIY
>TRBD1|TRBV7-6
ASSETGTGEIRSPLH
>TRBD2|TRBV7-8
ASSLVPGGPWETQY
>TRBD2|TRBV11-2
ASSPLYPQASGAQETQY
>.|TRBV10-3
AISESRGTGYGYT